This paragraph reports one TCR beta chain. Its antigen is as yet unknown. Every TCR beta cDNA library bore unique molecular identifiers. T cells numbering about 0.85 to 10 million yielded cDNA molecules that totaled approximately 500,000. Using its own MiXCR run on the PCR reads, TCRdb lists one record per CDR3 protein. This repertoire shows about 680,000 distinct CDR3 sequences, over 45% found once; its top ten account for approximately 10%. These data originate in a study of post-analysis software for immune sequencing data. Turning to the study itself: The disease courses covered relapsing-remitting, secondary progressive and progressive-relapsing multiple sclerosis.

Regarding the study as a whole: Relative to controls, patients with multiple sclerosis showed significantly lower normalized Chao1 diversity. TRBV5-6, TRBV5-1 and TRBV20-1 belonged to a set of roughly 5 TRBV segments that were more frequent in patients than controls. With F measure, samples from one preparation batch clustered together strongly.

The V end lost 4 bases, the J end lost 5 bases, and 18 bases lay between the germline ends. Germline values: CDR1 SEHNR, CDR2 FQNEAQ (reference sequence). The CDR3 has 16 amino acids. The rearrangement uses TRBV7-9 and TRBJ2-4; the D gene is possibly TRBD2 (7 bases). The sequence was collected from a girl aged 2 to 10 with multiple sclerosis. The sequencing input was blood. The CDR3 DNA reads TGTGCCAGCAGCTCCCCCTCTAGGGGGAGGGAAAACATTCAGTACTTC. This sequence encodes CASSSPSRGRENIQYF.